Listed below are T cell receptor beta chains from one sample, sequenced in a study of shared clonotypes between healthy human individuals. The table came from immunoSEQ multiplex PCR; TCRdb's copy has only in-frame clones and leaves some out. The sample holds about 2 million clones; about 94% are singletons and the top ten take 1.2%. Sequencing was carried out using naive CD8+ T cells sorted from blood. Every receptor here comes from a young man in good health. Both conserved end residues are part of each CDR3. D genes are given only for firm matches. Size values are once, few and many counts, or a class for expanded clones, and some rows have none.

TRBJ2-7	14	NA	NA	TRBV7-2	TGTGCCAGCAGCTATTGGGGGGGCCAACCCGAGCAGTACTTC	CASSYWGGQPEQYF
TRBJ1-4	17	NA	once	TRBV9	TGTGCCAGCAGCGTCCCCTCCTGGGGGGCCAATAGTGAAAAACTGTTTTTT	CASSVPSWGANSEKLFF
TRBJ2-5	15	NA	NA	TRBV4-1	TGCGCCAGCAGCGAAGCAGTGGCAGATCAAGAGACCCAGTACTTC	CASSEAVADQETQYF
TRBJ2-5	13	NA	NA	TRBV27	TGTGCCAGCAGTTTTCTAGGCTCGGAGACCCAGTACTTC	CASSFLGSETQYF
TRBJ1-2	11	NA	NA	TRBV6-6	TGTGCCAGCAGTTACGGCGGACAGAACACCTTC	CASSYGGQNTF
TRBJ2-5	14	NA	NA	TRBV11-1	TGTGCCAGCAGCCTACAGGGTAACCAAGAGACCCAGTACTTC	CASSLQGNQETQYF
TRBJ1-1	17	NA	NA	TRBV5-1	TGCGCCAGCAGTCTGGGGAACAGGGTGGGTGGAAACACTGAAGCTTTCTTT	CASSLGNRVGGNTEAFF
TRBJ1-6	17	TRBD1	NA	TRBV27	TGTGCCAGCAGTCTAGACAGGGGAGCAATCTATAATTCACCCCTCCACTTT	CASSLDRGAIYNSPLHF
TRBJ1-5	18	TRBD1	NA	TRBV6-1	TGTGCCAGCAGTGTACACAGGGGAGGGTTGTCGACGAATCAGCCCCAGCATTTT	CASSVHRGGLSTNQPQHF
TRBJ2-7	14	TRBD2	NA	TRBV9	TGTGCCAGCAGCGTAGTGCTAGCGGGAGGCGAGCAGTACTTC	CASSVVLAGGEQYF
TRBJ2-1	16	TRBD2	NA	TRBV4-1	TGCGCCAGCAGCGGGGGGACTAGCGGGAGTAGGGATGAGCAGTTCTTC	CASSGGTSGSRDEQFF
TRBJ1-1	16	NA	NA	TRBV6-1	TGTGCCAGCAGTGAAGCGCGGGGGGTCGTGAACACTGAAGCTTTCTTT	CASSEARGVVNTEAFF
TRBJ1-3	12	NA	NA	TRBV30	TGTGCCTGGAGTATTGGTGGAAACACCATATATTTT	CAWSIGGNTIYF
TRBJ2-7	15	TRBD2	once	TRBV7-2	TGTGCCAGCAGCTGGGGCGGACTAGCTAACTACGAGCAGTACTTC	CASSWGGLANYEQYF
TRBJ2-1	14	TRBD2	NA	TRBV7-2	TGTGCCAGCAGAGGCGGGAGATACTACAATGAGCAGTTCTTC	CASRGGRYYNEQFF
TRBJ2-1	14	NA	NA	TRBV12-5	TGTGCTAGTGGTTTATCAGCGGGCGCCTATGAGCAGTTCTTC	CASGLSAGAYEQFF
TRBJ2-7	14	NA	NA	TRBV9	TGTGCCAGCAGCCCCGGCCCGGGTGGTCGCGAGCAGTACTTC	CASSPGPGGREQYF
TRBJ1-2	14	TRBD1	NA	TRBV6-5	TGTGCCAGCTCGGCGGGGGAGGGGGCGTATGGCTACACCTTC	CASSAGEGAYGYTF
TRBJ1-5	15	NA	NA	TRBV4-1	TGCGCCAGCAGCCAAGAGGGGTTGGGCAATCAGCCCCAGCATTTT	CASSQEGLGNQPQHF
TRBJ1-2	13	NA	NA	TRBV11-1	TGTGCCAGCAGCTTAGGAGGGTCCGACAGAGGCACCTTC	CASSLGGSDRGTF
TRBJ2-5	14	TRBD1	once	TRBV6-6	TGTGCCAGCAGTCAGACAGGGGGGCACGAGACCCAGTACTTC	CASSQTGGHETQYF
TRBJ2-3	14	TRBD2	NA	TRBV30	TGTGCCTATTCACTAGCGGGGATCACAGATACGCAGTATTTT	CAYSLAGITDTQYF
TRBJ1-5	15	TRBD1	few	TRBV4-1	TGCGCCAGCAGCCAGTCAACAGGGGGCGATCAGCCCCAGCATTTT	CASSQSTGGDQPQHF
TRBJ1-4	15	TRBD1	NA	TRBV28	TGTGCCAGCAGTTTTCAGGGGGAAACTAATGAAAAACTGTTTTTT	CASSFQGETNEKLFF
TRBJ2-3	14	TRBD2	NA	TRBV7-9	TGTGCCAGCGGACTAGCGCTGAGCACAGATACGCAGTATTTT	CASGLALSTDTQYF
TRBJ1-4	15	NA	NA	TRBV29-1	TGCAGCGTTGAAGAAATTCGGGGGGCGGATGAAAAACTGTTTTTT	CSVEEIRGADEKLFF
TRBJ1-1	14	TRBD1	NA	TRBV16	TGTGCCAGCAGCCAATCGATAGGGGGCGCTGAAGCTTTCTTT	CASSQSIGGAEAFF
TRBJ2-1	19	TRBD2	NA	TRBV19	TGTGCCAGTAGTGTGTCCGGGACTAGCGGGATTCGAGCCTACAATGAGCAGTTCTTC	CASSVSGTSGIRAYNEQFF
TRBJ2-7	13	NA	NA	TRBV5-1	TGCGCCAGCAGCGAAGGACGGAACTACGAGCAGTACTTC	CASSEGRNYEQYF
TRBJ1-4	17	NA	NA	TRBV7-2	TGTGCCAGCAGCTTAGCTGGCCCACAGAACCCTAATGAAAAACTGTTTTTT	CASSLAGPQNPNEKLFF
TRBJ1-4	14	NA	NA	TRBV27	TGTGCCAGCAGCCCGTGGGAGTCCACCGAAAAACTGTTTTTT	CASSPWESTEKLFF
TRBJ1-6	14	NA	NA	TRBV9	TGTGCCAGCAGCGTATGGGGGGATAATTCACCCCTCCACTTT	CASSVWGDNSPLHF
TRBJ2-3	17	TRBD2	NA	TRBV11-2	TGTGCCAGCAGCTTAGGAGAGACTAGCGGGAGTACAGATACGCAGTATTTT	CASSLGETSGSTDTQYF
TRBJ2-2	15	NA	NA	TRBV25-1	TGTGCCAGCAGTGAATACCCAGGGGACACCGGGGAGCTGTTTTTT	CASSEYPGDTGELFF
TRBJ1-6	18	NA	NA	TRBV4-1	TGCGCCAGCAGCCAAGATCCCCTCTATAGCTCCTATAATTCACCCCTCCACTTT	CASSQDPLYSSYNSPLHF
TRBJ2-3	14	TRBD1	NA	TRBV27	TGTGCCAGCACGGGACAGGGCAGCACAGATACGCAGTATTTT	CASTGQGSTDTQYF
TRBJ2-2	12	NA	NA	TRBV10-2	TGCGCCAGCAGTTTTGACGCCGGGGAGCTGTTTTTT	CASSFDAGELFF
TRBJ1-1	17	NA	NA	TRBV7-9	TGTGCCAGCAGCTCGCCATTACAGGGAGTCGGGAACACTGAAGCTTTCTTT	CASSSPLQGVGNTEAFF
TRBJ1-5	15	TRBD1	once	TRBV28	TGTGCCAGCAGTCTTACAGGGGAACTGGGTCAGCCCCAGCATTTT	CASSLTGELGQPQHF
TRBJ2-7	14	NA	NA	TRBV11-2	TGTGCCAGCAGCTTAGTGGGACCCCGGGGCGAGCAGTACTTC	CASSLVGPRGEQYF
TRBJ2-3	19	TRBD2	NA	TRBV4-3	TGCGCCAGCAGCCAAGATAATATCGGTAGTAGCGGGGCTGCTGATACGCAGTATTTT	CASSQDNIGSSGAADTQYF
TRBJ2-2	13	NA	NA	TRBV6-5	TGTGCCAGCAGTTACTCCACGTCTATCACGCTGTTTTTT	CASSYSTSITLFF
TRBJ2-7	13	NA	NA	TRBV13	TGTGCCAGCAGCGCCGGGGGGCAGTACGAGCAGTACTTC	CASSAGGQYEQYF
TRBJ1-2	15	TRBD1	NA	TRBV7-9	TGTGCCAGCAGCCCGATGACAGGGCCAGGGTATGGCTACACCTTC	CASSPMTGPGYGYTF
TRBJ2-7	15	NA	NA	TRBV7-9	TGTGCCAGCAGCCAGACAGGCCAAAGCTCCTACGAGCAGTACTTC	CASSQTGQSSYEQYF
TRBJ2-7	16	NA	NA	TRBV10-1	TGCGCCAGCAGTGAGTCGGTCAGTGGTTTTAGGCACGAGCAGTACTTC	CASSESVSGFRHEQYF
TRBJ2-3	12	TRBD1	NA	TRBV6-6	TGTGCCAGCAGTGACAGGGTAAATACGCAGTATTTT	CASSDRVNTQYF
TRBJ2-7	17	NA	NA	TRBV4-1	TGCGCCAGCAGCCAGGGGTGGGGCGGGGTTAGCTCCTACGAGCAGTACTTC	CASSQGWGGVSSYEQYF
TRBJ2-1	15	NA	NA	TRBV9	TGTGCCAGCAGCGTAGGTTCGGCAACCTACAATGAGCAGTTCTTC	CASSVGSATYNEQFF
TRBJ2-7	13	TRBD1	NA	TRBV19	TGTGCCAGTAGTTTGGGACAGGGCTACGAGCAGTACTTC	CASSLGQGYEQYF
TRBJ1-2	14	NA	NA	TRBV6-1	TGTGCCAGCAGTGAAAGGTGGCAGTCCTATGGCTACACCTTC	CASSERWQSYGYTF
TRBJ2-7	13	NA	once	TRBV7-8	TGTGCCAGCAGCTCCTACAGGGACTACGAGCAGTACTTC	CASSSYRDYEQYF
TRBJ1-1	12	NA	NA	TRBV7-9	TGTGCCAGCAGCGCCGAGAATACTGAAGCTTTCTTT	CASSAENTEAFF
TRBJ2-7	13	NA	NA	TRBV19	TGTGCCAGTAGCTGGGACATCACGAACGAGCAGTACTTC	CASSWDITNEQYF
TRBJ2-7	14	TRBD1	NA	TRBV14	TGTGCCAGCAGCCAAGACCCTACAGGGGGCGAGCAGTACTTC	CASSQDPTGGEQYF
TRBJ1-4	16	NA	once	TRBV5-1	TGCGCCAGCAGCTCCAAGGACGGTGAGGCTAATGAAAAACTGTTTTTT	CASSSKDGEANEKLFF
TRBJ1-5	14	TRBD1	NA	TRBV5-6	TGTGCCAGCAGACTTCAGGGGGCGAATCAGCCCCAGCATTTT	CASRLQGANQPQHF
TRBJ2-7	14	TRBD1	NA	TRBV27	TGTGCCAGCAGTGACGGACAGGGGGCCTACGAGCAGTACTTC	CASSDGQGAYEQYF
TRBJ1-2	13	TRBD1	NA	TRBV11-2	TGTGCCAGCAGAACTACAGGGGACTATGGCTACACCTTC	CASRTTGDYGYTF
TRBJ2-7	17	NA	NA	TRBV4-3	TGCGCCAGCAGCCAGGGGTCCGGCGGGCTTGGGGACTACGAGCAGTACTTC	CASSQGSGGLGDYEQYF